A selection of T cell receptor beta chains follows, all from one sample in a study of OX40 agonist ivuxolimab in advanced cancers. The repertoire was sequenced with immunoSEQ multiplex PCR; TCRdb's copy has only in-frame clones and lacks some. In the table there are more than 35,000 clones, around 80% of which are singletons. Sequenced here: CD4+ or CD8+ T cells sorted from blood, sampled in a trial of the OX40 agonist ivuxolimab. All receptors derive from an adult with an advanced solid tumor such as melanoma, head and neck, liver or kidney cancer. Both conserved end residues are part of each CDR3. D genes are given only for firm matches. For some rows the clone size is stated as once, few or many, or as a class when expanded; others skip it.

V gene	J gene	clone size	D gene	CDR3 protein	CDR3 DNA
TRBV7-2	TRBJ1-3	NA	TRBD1	CASSLAPGQGAAGNTIYF	TGTGCCAGCAGCTTAGCCCCAGGACAGGGGGCTGCTGGAAACACCATATATTTT
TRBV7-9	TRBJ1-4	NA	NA	CASSPLGLSNEKLFF	TGTGCCAGCAGCCCCCTGGGGTTATCTAATGAAAAACTGTTTTTT
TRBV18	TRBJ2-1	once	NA	CASSPPAKAVYNEQFF	TGTGCCAGCTCACCACCGGCCAAGGCAGTTTACAATGAGCAGTTCTTC
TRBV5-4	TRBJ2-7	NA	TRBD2	CASSRTSGGRGSEQYF	TGTGCCAGCAGCCGGACTAGCGGGGGGAGGGGGAGCGAGCAGTACTTC
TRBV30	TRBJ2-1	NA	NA	CAWTGARGDEQFF	TGTGCCTGGACAGGGGCCAGAGGGGATGAGCAGTTCTTC
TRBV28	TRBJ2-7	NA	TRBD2	CASGTSYEQYF	TGTGCCAGTGGGACTAGCTACGAGCAGTACTTC
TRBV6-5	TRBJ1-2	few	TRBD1	CASRGQGGGYGYTF	TGTGCCAGCAGGGGACAGGGGGGTGGGTATGGCTACACCTTC
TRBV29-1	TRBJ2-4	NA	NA	CSAEEWDSEVQYF	TGCAGCGCAGAGGAATGGGATAGTGAGGTTCAGTACTTC
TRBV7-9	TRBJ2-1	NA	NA	CASSFMLRADEQFF	TGTGCCAGCAGCTTTATGTTGAGGGCCGATGAGCAGTTCTTC
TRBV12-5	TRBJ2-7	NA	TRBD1	CASAGGQGYSYEQYF	TGTGCTAGTGCCGGCGGACAGGGGTATTCCTACGAGCAGTACTTC
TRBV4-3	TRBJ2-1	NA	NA	CASSQEEGHNEQFF	TGCGCCAGCAGCCAAGAAGAGGGGCACAATGAGCAGTTCTTC
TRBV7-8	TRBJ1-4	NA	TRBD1	CASSLGASGQGPELFF	TGTGCCAGCAGCTTAGGGGCTTCGGGACAGGGGCCGGAACTGTTTTTT
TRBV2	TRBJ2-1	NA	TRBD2	CASSLAGNYNEQFF	TGTGCCAGCAGCCTAGCGGGTAACTACAATGAGCAGTTCTTC
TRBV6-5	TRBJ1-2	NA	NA	CASRTGANYGYTF	TGTGCCAGCCGGACGGGGGCAAACTATGGCTACACCTTC
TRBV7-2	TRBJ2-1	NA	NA	CASSPSRPATYNEQFF	TGTGCCAGCAGCCCTTCCCGGCCGGCGACCTACAATGAGCAGTTCTTC
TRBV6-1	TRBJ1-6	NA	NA	CASSGLQSSPLVGPLHF	TGTGCCAGCAGTGGACTACAGAGTTCTCCACTTGTGGGACCCCTCCACTTT
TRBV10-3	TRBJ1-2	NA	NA	CAISEAVVGYTF	TGTGCCATCAGTGAGGCAGTCGTAGGCTACACCTTC
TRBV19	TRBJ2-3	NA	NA	CASSIMGSTDTQYF	TGTGCCAGTAGTATTATGGGAAGCACAGATACGCAGTATTTT
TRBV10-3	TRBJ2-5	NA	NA	CAIKPAVEAETQYF	TGTGCCATCAAGCCTGCGGTAGAGGCGGAGACCCAGTACTTC
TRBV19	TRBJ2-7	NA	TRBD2	CASSIGGLAGEYEQYF	TGTGCCAGTAGTATTGGGGGACTAGCGGGAGAATACGAGCAGTACTTC
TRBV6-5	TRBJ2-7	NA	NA	CASSEQGFSYEQYF	TGTGCCAGCAGCGAGCAGGGCTTCAGCTACGAGCAGTACTTC
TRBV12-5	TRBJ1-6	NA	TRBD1	CASARQGIESPLHF	TGTGCTAGTGCCCGACAGGGAATCGAATCACCCCTCCACTTT
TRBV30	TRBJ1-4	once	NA	CAWNAWGTNEKLFF	TGTGCCTGGAATGCTTGGGGGACTAATGAAAAACTGTTTTTT
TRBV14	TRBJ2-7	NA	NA	CASSQARGGGSYEQYF	TGTGCCAGCAGCCAAGCGCGGGGAGGGGGCTCCTACGAGCAGTACTTC
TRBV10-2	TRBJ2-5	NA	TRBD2	CASSVGTTQGTQYF	TGCGCCAGCAGTGTTGGGACTACACAAGGAACCCAGTACTTC
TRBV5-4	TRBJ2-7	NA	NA	CASSYDNPWSADEQYF	TGTGCCAGCAGCTACGACAACCCTTGGAGCGCCGACGAGCAGTACTTC
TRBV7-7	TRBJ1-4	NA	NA	CASSSTATGEKLFF	TGTGCCAGCAGCTCCACGGCGACAGGCGAAAAACTGTTTTTT
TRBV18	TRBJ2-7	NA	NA	CASSLSQGVYEQYF	TGTGCCAGCTCACTTTCGCAGGGAGTCTACGAGCAGTACTTC
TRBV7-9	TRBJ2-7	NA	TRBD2	CASSTRGEGSIKGQYF	TGTGCCAGCAGCACCCGAGGGGAGGGTTCCATTAAGGGGCAGTACTTC
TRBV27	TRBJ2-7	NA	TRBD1	CASSPPDRVAYEQYF	TGTGCCAGCAGTCCCCCCGACAGGGTTGCCTACGAGCAGTACTTC
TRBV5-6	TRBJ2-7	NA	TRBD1	CASSPGTGYYEQYF	TGTGCCAGCAGCCCTGGGACAGGATACTACGAGCAGTACTTC
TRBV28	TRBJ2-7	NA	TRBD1	CASSSPGTGDYEQYF	TGTGCCAGCAGTTCCCCCGGGACAGGGGACTACGAGCAGTACTTC
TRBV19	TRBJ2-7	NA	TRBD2	CASSITIGLAGYEQYF	TGTGCCAGTAGCATTACCATCGGACTAGCGGGCTACGAGCAGTACTTC
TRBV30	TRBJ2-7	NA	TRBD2	CAWTPVAGEGEQYF	TGTGCCTGGACCCCAGTAGCGGGAGAGGGTGAGCAGTACTTC
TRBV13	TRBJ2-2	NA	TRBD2	CASSPAGRQGTGELFF	TGTGCCAGCAGCCCAGCGGGGCGTCAGGGCACCGGGGAGCTGTTTTTT
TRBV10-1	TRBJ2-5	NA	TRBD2	CASTRLAGVVTQETQYF	TGCGCCAGCACCAGACTAGCGGGAGTGGTGACTCAAGAGACCCAGTACTTC
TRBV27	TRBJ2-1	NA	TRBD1	CASRLTGTGTGNEQFF	TGTGCCAGCAGGCTCACCGGGACAGGGACTGGCAATGAGCAGTTCTTC
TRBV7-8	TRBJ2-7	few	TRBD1	CASSGDRNIWDSYEQYF	TGTGCCAGCAGCGGGGACAGGAATATATGGGATTCCTACGAGCAGTACTTC
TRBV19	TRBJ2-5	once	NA	CASSISGRRGSEETQYF	TGTGCCAGTAGTATAAGTGGGCGGCGGGGTAGTGAGGAGACCCAGTACTTC
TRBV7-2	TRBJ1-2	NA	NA	CASSRILVSDGYTF	TGTGCCAGCAGCCGGATTCTAGTGAGTGATGGCTACACCTTC
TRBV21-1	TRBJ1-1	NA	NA	CASSKFYPHTEAFF	TGTGCCAGCAGCAAATTTTACCCTCACACTGAAGCTTTCTTT
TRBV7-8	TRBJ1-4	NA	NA	CASSLRLTATNEKLFF	TGTGCCAGCAGCCTCCGACTGACTGCAACTAATGAAAAACTGTTTTTT